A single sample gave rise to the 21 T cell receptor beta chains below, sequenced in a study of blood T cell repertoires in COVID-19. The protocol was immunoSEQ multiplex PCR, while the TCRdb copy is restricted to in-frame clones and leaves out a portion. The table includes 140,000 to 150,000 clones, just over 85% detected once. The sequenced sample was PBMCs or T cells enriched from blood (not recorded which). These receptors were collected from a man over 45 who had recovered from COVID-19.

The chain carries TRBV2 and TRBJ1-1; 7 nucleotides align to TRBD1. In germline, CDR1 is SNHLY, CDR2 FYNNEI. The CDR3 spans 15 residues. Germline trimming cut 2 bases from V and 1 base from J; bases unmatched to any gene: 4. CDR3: CASSERQGSNTEAFF. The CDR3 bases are TGTGCCAGCAGTGAAAGACAGGGTTCGAACACTGAAGCTTTCTTT.

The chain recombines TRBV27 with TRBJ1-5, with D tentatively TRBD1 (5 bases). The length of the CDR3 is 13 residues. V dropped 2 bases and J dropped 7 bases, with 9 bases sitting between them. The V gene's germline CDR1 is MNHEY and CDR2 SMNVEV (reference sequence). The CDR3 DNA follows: TGTGCCAGCAGTTTAGCAGGGAACCAGCCCCAGCATTTT. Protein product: CASSLAGNQPQHF.

CDR3 residues: CAISQGATNEKLFF. CDR3 coding DNA: TGTGCCATCAGTCAGGGTGCAACTAATGAAAAACTGTTTTTT. This chain connects TRBV10-3 to TRBJ1-4; perhaps TRBD1 as D (5 bases). CDR3 length equals 14 residues. Trimming stripped 5 bases from V and 0 bases from J, with 7 bases between. Germline V gene data show CDR1 as ENHRY and CDR2 as SYGVKD.

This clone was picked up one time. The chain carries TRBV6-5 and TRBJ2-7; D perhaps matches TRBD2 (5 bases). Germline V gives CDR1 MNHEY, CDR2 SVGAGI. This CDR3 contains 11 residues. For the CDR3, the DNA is TGTGCTATGGGGAGCTCCTACGAGCAGTACGTC. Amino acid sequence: CAMGSSYEQYV.

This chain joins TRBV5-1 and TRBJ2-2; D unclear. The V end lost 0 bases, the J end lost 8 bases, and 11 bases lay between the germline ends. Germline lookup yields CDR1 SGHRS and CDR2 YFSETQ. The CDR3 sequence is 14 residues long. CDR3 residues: CASSLAEELGELFF. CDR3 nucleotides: TGCGCCAGCAGCTTGGCCGAAGAGTTAGGGGAGCTGTTTTTT.

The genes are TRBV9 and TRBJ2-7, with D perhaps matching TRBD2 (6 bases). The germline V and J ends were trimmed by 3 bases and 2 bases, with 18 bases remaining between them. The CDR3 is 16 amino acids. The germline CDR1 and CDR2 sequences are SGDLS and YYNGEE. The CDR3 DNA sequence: TGTGCCAGCAGCGGGGACCCGGGGGTTGCTCCCTACGAGCAGTACTTC. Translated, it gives CASSGDPGVAPYEQYF. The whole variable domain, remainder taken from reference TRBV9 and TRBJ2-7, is DSGVTQTPKHLITATGQRVTLRCSPRSGDLSVYWYQQSLDQGLQFLIQYYNGEERAKGNILERFSAQQFPDLHSELNLSSLELGDSALYFCASSGDPGVAPYEQYFGPGTRLTVT.

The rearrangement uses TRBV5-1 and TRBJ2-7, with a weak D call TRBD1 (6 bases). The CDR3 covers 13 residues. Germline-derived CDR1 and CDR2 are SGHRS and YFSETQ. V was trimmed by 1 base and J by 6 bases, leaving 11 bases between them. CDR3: CASSLNWGREQYV. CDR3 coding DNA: TGCGCCAGCAGCTTGAACTGGGGGCGCGAGCAGTACGTC.

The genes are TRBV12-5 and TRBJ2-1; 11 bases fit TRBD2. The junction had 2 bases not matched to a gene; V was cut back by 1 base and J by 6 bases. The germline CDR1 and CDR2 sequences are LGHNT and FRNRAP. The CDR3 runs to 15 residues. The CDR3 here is CASGLGLAGPNEQFF. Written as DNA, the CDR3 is TGTGCTAGTGGTTTGGGACTAGCGGGGCCCAATGAGCAGTTCTTC.

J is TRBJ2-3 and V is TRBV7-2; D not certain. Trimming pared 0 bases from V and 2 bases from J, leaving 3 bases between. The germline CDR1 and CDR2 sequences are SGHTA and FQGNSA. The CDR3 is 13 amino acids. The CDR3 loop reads CASSLAYTDTQYF. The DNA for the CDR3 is TGTGCCAGCAGCTTAGCGTACACAGATACGCAGTATTTT.

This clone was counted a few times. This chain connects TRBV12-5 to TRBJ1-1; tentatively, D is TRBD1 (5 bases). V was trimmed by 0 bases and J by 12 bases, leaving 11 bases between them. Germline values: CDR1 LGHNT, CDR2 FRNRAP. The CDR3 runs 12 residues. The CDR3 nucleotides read TGTGCTAGTGGTTTGGTCCCGGGGGAAACTTTCTTT. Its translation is CASGLVPGETFF.

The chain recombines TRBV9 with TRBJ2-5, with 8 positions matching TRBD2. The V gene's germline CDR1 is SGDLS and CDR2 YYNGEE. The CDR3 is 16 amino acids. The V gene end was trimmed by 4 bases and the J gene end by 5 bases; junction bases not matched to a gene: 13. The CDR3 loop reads CASSTSGLAGLETQYF. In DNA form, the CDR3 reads TGTGCCAGCAGCACCTCGGGCCTAGCGGGTTTGGAGACCCAGTACTTC. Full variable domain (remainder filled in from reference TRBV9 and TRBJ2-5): DSGVTQTPKHLITATGQRVTLRCSPRSGDLSVYWYQQSLDQGLQFLIQYYNGEERAKGNILERFSAQQFPDLHSELNLSSLELGDSALYFCASSTSGLAGLETQYFGPGTRLLVL.

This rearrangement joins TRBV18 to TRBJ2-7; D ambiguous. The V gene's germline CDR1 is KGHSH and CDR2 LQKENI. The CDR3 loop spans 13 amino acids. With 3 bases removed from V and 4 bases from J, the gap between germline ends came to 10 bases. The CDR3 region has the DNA TGTGCCAGCTCACCGTTCAGAAATTACGAGCAGTACGTC. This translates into CASSPFRNYEQYV.

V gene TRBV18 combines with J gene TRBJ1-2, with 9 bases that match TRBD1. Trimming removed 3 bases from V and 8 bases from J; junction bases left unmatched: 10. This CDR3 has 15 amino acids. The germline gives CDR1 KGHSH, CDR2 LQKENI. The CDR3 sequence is CASSPPGTGSPGYTF. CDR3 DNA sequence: TGTGCCAGCTCACCTCCCGGGACAGGGTCTCCCGGCTACACCTTC. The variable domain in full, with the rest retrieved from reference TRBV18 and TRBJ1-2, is NAGVMQNPRHLVRRRGQEARLRCSPMKGHSHVYWYRQLPEEGLKFMVYLQKENIIDESGMPKERFSAEFPKEGPSILRIQQVVRGDSAAYFCASSPPGTGSPGYTFGSGTRLTVV.

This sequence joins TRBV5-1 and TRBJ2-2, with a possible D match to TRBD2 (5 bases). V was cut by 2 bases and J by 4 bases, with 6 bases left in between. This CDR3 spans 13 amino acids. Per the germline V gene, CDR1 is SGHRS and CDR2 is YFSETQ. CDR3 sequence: CASSLLGTGELFF. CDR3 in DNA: TGCGCCAGCAGCTTACTAGGCACCGGGGAGCTGTTTTTT.

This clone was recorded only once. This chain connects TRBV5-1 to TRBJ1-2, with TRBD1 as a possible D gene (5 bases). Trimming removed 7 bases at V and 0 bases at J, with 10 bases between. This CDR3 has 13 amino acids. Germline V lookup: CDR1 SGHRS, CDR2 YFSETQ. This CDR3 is CASCRDSNYGYTF. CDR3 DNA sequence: TGCGCCAGCTGTAGGGACTCTAACTATGGCTACACCTTC.

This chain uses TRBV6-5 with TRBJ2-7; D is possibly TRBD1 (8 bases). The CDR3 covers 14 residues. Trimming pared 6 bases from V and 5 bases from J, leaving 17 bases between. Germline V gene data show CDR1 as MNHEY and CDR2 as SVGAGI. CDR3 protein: CASRTGGAGHEQYF. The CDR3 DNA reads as TGTGCCAGCAGAACAGGGGGGGCCGGGCACGAGCAGTACTTC.

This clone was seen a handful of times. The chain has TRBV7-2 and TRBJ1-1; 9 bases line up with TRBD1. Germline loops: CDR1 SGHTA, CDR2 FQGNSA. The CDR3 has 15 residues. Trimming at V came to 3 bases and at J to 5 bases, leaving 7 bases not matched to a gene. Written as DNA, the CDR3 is TGTGCCAGCAGCTTTGTGGGACAGGGAGGGACTGAAGCTTTCTTT. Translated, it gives CASSFVGQGGTEAFF.

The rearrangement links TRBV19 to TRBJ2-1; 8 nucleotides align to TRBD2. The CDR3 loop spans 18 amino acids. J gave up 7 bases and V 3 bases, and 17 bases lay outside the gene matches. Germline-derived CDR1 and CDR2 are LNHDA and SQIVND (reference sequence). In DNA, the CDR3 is TGTGCCAGTAGTATTGTCCCCCTACTAGCGGAGGAGATTAATGAGCAGTTCTTC. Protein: CASSIVPLLAEEINEQFF.

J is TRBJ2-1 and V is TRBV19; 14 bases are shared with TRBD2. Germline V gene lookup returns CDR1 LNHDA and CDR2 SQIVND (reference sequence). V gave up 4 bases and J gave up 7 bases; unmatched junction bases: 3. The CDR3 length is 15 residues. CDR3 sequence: CASSKRTSGGNEQFF. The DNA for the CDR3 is TGTGCCAGTAGTAAACGGACTAGCGGGGGGAATGAGCAGTTCTTC. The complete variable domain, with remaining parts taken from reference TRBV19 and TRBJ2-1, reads DGGITQSPKYLFRKEGQNVTLSCEQNLNHDAMYWYRQDPGQGLRLIYYSQIVNDFQKGDIAEGYSVSREKKESFPLTVTSAQKNPTAFYLCASSKRTSGGNEQFFGPGTRLTVL.

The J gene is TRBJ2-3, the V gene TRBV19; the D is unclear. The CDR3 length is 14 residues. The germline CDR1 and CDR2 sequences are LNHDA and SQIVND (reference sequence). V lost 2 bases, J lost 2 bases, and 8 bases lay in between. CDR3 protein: CASSIPSLTDTQYF. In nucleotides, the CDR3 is TGTGCCAGTAGTATACCCAGTCTCACAGATACGCAGTATTTT.

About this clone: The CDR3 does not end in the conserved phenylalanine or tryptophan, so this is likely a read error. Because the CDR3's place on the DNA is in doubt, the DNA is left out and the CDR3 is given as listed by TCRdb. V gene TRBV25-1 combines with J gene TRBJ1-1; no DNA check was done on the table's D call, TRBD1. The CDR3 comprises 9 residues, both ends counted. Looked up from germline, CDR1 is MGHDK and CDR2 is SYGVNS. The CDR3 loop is CASTPGHRG.